The present TCR beta chain was sequenced within a study of identical twins. The CDR3 length is 16 residues. The ends were cut back, 0 bases at V and 2 bases at J, with 17 bases in the middle. Germline V CDR1 and CDR2: DFQATT, SNEGSKA (reference sequence). This clonotype was seen at least ten times. TCRdb processed the 5' RACE reads anew with MiXCR; each CDR3 protein has one entry. The table has 450,000 to 650,000 distinct CDR3 sequences, 13% to 15% seen once. In addition, the sample was reused for a study of yellow fever vaccine responses in identical twins. That paper states: Twin vaccine T cell responses reportedly seemed partly convergent, partly personalized.

The J gene is TRBJ2-7, the V gene TRBV20-1, with D perhaps matching TRBD1 (5 bases). The sequence was collected from a young woman in good health. The sequenced sample consisted of CD4+ T cells sorted from blood. CDR3 DNA: TGCAGTGCTAGAGATCGTTTGAGGACATCCACCTACGAGCAGTACTTC. Protein: CSARDRLRTSTYEQYF.